This T cell receptor beta chain is from a study of post-analysis software for immune sequencing data (dated by TCRdb to 2015 to 2017). Concerning the study at large: Disease courses on record covered relapsing-remitting, secondary progressive and progressive-relapsing multiple sclerosis, though some patients had no subtype annotation. Patient repertoires were compared against ten to eleven previously published healthy control repertoires from donors aged 6 to 25 years. A subset of samples was prepared in parallel using single-end sample barcoding, then pooled and co-amplified after Illumina adapter ligation.

To demonstrate the VDJtools post-analysis software, the study profiled TCR beta repertoires from the peripheral blood of 10 to 15 young patients with multiple sclerosis. The multiple sclerosis patients were children and adolescents ranging in age from roughly 6 to 15 years. The CDR3 numbers 16 residues from cysteine through phenylalanine. Kept here is only the CDR3 DNA, which spans 48 bases and is read in frame from base 1. CDR1 SGHKS and CDR2 YYEKEE are derived from the germline V gene (reference sequence). V is shortened by 3 bases, J by 4 bases, and the region joining them spans 19 bases. General conclusions and limits of the study: The control group was slightly older than the multiple sclerosis patient group. Multiple sclerosis patients had significantly lower normalized Chao1 diversity than controls, a result that suggests substantial peripheral T-cell clonal expansion. Strong co-clustering of samples prepared in the same batch was shown by direct clustering with F measure, prompting a batch-effect correction. Patients showed significantly higher frequencies than controls for about 5 TRBV segments, among them TRBV5-6, TRBV5-1 and TRBV20-1.

This clonotype turned up a few times. Its binding antigen is unknown. There are no base qualities to consult, and no much larger clone falls within one base. Libraries were made using PCR. Sequencing relied on an Illumina HiSeq 2500. To reduce PCR and sequencing biases, unique molecular identifiers were built into the TCR beta cDNA libraries. Every 1 to 10 million input T cells yielded approximately 500,000 cDNA molecules, meaning each molecule approximated one T cell. The patient libraries were prepared and sequenced using the same protocol as the earlier healthy control dataset. Samples belonging to the same batch were prepared together, multiplexed and sequenced on a shared HiSeq lane. Per the original workflow: MIGEC was used to process the raw barcoded reads, and molecular identifier groups with only a single read were discarded before consensus assembly and CDR3 extraction. Clonotype tables were post-analysed with VDJtools, and diversity was normalized by down-sampling all datasets to the smallest sample size. In repertoire overlap clustering, CDR3 amino acid sequences, but not nucleotide sequences, were matched to correct batch-related cross-sample contamination. Using fastp trimming at Q25 and MiXCR clonotype assembly, TCRdb reanalyzed the public sequencing data and kept in-frame beta chains. Every CDR3 protein is listed once, alongside the most common genes and DNA of its rows. These V and J calls are TCRdb output, not the study's own analysis. This sample holds 350,000 to 500,000 distinct CDR3 sequences; approximately 37% were observed only once. The ten largest clones add up to 7.6% of the sample.

The source is a girl aged 2 to 9 with multiple sclerosis. The sample comprised blood. Rearrangement joined TRBV5-5 to TRBJ2-5; TRBD1 is a possible D gene, resting on 6 matching bases. The DNA sequence follows: TGTGCCAGCAGCTACTCCGGGACACTCAAAGGAGAGACCCAGTACTTC. Translated, this is CASSYSGTLKGETQYF.